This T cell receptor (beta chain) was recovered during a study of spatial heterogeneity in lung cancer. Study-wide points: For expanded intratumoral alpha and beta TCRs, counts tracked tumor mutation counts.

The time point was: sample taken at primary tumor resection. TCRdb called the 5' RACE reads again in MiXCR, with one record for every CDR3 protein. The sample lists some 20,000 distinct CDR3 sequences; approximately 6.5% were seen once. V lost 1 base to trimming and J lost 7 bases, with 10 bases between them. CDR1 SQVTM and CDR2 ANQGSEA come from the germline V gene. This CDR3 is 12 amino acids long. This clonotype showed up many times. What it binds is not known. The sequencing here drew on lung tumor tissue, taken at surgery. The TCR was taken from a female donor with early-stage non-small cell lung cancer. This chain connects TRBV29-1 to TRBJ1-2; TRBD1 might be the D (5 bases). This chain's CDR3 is CSVEGGPGGYTF. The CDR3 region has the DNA TGCAGCGTTGAAGGGGGACCGGGTGGCTACACCTTC. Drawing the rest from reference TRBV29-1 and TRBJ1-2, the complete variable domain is SAVISQKPSRDICQRGTSLTIQCQVDSQVTMMFWYRQQPGQSLTLIATANQGSEATYESGFVIDKFPISRPNLTFSTLTVSNMSPEDSSIYLCSVEGGPGGYTFGSGTRLTVV.